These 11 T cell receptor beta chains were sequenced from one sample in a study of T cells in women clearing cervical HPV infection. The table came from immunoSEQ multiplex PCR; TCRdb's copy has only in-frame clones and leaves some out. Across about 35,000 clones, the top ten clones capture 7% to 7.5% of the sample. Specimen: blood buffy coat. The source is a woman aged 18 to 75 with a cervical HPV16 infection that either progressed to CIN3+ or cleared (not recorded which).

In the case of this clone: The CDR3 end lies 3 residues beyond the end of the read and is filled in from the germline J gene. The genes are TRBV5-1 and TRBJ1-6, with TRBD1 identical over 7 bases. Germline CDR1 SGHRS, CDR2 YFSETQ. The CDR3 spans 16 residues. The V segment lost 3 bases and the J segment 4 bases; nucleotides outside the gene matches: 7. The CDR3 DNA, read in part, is TGCGCCAGCAGCTGGGAGGGACAGCCTTATAATTCACCC. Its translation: CASSWEGQPYNSP. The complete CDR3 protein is CASSWEGQPYNSPLHF. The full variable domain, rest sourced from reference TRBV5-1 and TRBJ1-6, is KAGVTQTPRYLIKTRGQQVTLSCSPISGHRSVSWYQQTPGQGLQFLFEYFSETQRNKGNFPGRFSGRQFSNSRSEMNVSTLELGDSALYLCASSWEGQPYNSPLHFGNGTRLTVT.

Here the CDR3 reads CSAEDRGGEKLFF. The sequenced CDR3 bases are TGCAGTGCTGAGGACAGGGGTGGGGAAAAA. V and J are TRBV20-1 and TRBJ1-4; 9 bases fit TRBD1. The read comes to an end 3 residues before the CDR3 does, leaving the germline J gene to fill in the end. Germline V gene data show CDR1 as DFQATT and CDR2 as SNEGSKA (reference sequence). The CDR3 has 13 amino acids. With 5 bases clipped from V and 8 bases from J, the junction kept 6 bases outside the gene matches.

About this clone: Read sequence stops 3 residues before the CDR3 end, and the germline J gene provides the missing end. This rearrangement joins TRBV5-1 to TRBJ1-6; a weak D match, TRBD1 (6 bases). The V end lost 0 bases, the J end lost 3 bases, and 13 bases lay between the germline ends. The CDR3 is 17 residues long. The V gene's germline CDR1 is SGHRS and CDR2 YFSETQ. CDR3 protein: CASSLDLPGDYNSPLHF. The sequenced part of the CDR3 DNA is TGCGCCAGCAGCTTGGATCTCCCAGGGGACTATAATTCACCC.

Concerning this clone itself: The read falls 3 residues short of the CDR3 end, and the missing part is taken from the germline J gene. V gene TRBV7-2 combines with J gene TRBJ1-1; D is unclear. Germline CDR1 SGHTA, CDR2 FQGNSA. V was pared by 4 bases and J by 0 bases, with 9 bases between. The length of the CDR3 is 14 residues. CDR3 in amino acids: CASSSGFMNTEAFF. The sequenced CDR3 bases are TGTGCCAGCAGCTCGGGGTTCATGAACACTGAA.

Incomplete CDR3 DNA: TGCAGTGCCCTCCAAAGGCTTCGGGGTCAAACG. This gives the protein CSALQRLRGQT. The whole CDR3 sequence reads CSALQRLRGQTQYF. The rearrangement joins TRBV20-1 to TRBJ2-3, with D perhaps matching TRBD2 (5 bases). Read data end 3 residues before the CDR3 end; the end is taken from the germline J gene. This CDR3 region has 14 residues. Germline V gene sequence: CDR1 DFQATT, CDR2 SNEGSKA (reference sequence).

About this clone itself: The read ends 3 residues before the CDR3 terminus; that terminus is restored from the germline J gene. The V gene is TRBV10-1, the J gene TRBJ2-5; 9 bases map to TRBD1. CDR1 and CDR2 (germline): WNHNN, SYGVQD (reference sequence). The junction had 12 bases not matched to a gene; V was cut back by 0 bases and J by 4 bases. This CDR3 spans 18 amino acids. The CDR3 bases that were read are TGCGCCAGCAGTGAGTCTGGTCCGGGACAGGGTGAGCTAGAGACC. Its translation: CASSESGPGQGELET. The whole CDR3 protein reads CASSESGPGQGELETQYF.

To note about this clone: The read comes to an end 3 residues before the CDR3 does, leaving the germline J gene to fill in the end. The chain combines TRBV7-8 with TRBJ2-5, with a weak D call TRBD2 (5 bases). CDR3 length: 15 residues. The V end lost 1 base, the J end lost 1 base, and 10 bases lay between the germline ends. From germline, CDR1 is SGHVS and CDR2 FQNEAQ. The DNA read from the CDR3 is TGTGCCAGCAGCTTAGGGGCGGGCAGCCAAGAGACC. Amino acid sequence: CASSLGAGSQET. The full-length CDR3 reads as CASSLGAGSQETQYF.

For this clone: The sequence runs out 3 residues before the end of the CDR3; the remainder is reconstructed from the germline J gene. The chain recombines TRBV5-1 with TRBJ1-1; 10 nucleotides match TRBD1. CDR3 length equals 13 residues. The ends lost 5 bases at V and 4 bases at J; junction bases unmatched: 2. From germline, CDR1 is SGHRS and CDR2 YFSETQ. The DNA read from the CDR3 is TGCGCCAGCAGTTGGACAGGGGGCACTGAA. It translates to CASSWTGGTE. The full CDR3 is CASSWTGGTEAFF.

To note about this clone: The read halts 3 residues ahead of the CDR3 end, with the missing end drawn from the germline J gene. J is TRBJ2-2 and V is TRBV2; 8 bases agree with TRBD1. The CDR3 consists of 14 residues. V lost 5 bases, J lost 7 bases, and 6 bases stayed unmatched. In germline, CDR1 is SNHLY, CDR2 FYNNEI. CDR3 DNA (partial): TGTGCCAGCAGTTATGGACAGGGTCACGGGGAG. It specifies CASSYGQGHGE. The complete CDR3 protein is CASSYGQGHGELFF.

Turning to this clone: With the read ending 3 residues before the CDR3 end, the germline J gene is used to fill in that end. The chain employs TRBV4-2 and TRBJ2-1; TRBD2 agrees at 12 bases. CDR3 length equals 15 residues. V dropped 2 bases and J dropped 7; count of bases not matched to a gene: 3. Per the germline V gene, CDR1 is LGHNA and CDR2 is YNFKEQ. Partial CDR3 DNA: TGTGCCAGCAGCCAACTAGCGGGGGGGAATAATGAG. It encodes CASSQLAGGNNE. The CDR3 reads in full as CASSQLAGGNNEQFF.

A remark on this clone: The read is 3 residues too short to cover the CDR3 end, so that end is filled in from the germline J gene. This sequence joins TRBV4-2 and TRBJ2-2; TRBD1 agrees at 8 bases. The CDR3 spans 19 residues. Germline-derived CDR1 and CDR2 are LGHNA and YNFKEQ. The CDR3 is CASSRPTGGSASGANVLFF. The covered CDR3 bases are TGTGCCAGCAGCCGCCCAACAGGGGGTTCCGCCTCTGGGGCCAACGTG.